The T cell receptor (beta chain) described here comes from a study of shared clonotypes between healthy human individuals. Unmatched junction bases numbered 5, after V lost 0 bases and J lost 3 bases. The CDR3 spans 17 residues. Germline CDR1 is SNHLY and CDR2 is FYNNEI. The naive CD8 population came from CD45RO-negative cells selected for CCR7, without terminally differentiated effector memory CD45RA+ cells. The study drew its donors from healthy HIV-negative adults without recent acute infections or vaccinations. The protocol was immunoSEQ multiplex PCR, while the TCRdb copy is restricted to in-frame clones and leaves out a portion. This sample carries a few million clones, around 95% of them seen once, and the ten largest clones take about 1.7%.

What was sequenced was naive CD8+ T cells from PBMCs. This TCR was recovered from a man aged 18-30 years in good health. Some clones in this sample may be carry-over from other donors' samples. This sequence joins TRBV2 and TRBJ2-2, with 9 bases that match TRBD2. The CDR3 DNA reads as TGTGCCAGCAGTGAAGCGCGAAGGACTAGCGACACCGGGGAGCTGTTTTTT. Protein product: CASSEARRTSDTGELFF.